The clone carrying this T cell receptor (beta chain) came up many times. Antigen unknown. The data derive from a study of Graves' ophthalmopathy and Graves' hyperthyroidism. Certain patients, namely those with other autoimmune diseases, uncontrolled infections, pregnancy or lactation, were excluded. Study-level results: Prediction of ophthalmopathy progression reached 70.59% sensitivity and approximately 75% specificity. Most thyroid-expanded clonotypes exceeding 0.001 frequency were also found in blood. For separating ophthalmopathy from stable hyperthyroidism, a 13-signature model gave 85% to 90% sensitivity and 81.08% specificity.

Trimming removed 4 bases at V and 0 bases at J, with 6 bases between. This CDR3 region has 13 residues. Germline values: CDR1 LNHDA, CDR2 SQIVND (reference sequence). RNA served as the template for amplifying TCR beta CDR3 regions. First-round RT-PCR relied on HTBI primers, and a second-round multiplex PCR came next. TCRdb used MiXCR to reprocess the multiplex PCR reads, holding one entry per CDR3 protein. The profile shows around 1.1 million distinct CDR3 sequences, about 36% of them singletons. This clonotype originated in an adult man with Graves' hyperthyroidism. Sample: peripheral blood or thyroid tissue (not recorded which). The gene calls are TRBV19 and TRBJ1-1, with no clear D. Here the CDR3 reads CASSSKLNTEAFF. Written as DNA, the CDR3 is TGTGCCAGTAGTAGTAAGCTGAACACTGAAGCTTTCTTT.